The 10 T cell receptor beta chains below all came from one sample that was sequenced in a study of cytomegalovirus exposure and HLA in healthy donors. PCR used 60 Vbeta primers and 13 Jbeta primers. Some clones are missing from TCRdb's copy, which holds only in-frame ones; the method was immunoSEQ multiplex PCR. The table shows 110,000 or so clones, with roughly two thirds occurring only once. The sequencing sample was made of PBMCs. The receptors were sampled from a man in his late teens or twenties in good health and CMV-seropositive.

The chain employs TRBV28 and TRBJ2-1; D remains ambiguous. The CDR3 loop spans 15 amino acids. Deletions cut 6 bases from V and 9 bases from J, with 21 bases between. Germline V CDR1 and CDR2: MDHEN, SYDVKM. The CDR3 bases are TGTGCCAGCAGCCCTGGTGGAGCTTCCCCAAGTGAGCAGTTCTTC. Translated, it gives CASSPGGASPSEQFF.

The gene calls are TRBV7-9 and TRBJ2-5; 7 nucleotides agree with TRBD1. The ends lost 5 bases at V and 4 bases at J; junction bases unmatched: 7. Looked up from germline, CDR1 is SEHNR and CDR2 is FQNEAQ (reference sequence). This CDR3 region has 14 residues. The CDR3 nucleotides read TGTGCCAGCAGCCTGGGGACAGCCAGAGAGACCCAGTACTTC. Translation: CASSLGTARETQYF. The whole variable domain, filled in from reference TRBV7-9 and TRBJ2-5, reads DTGVSQNPRHKITKRGQNVTFRCDPISEHNRLYWYRQTLGQGPEFLTYFQNEAQLEKSRLLSDRFSAERPKGSFSTLEIQRTEQGDSAMYLCASSLGTARETQYFGPGTRLLVL.

V usage is TRBV5-1 and J usage is TRBJ1-5; the D gene is possibly TRBD1 (5 bases). CDR1 is SGHRS and CDR2 is YFSETQ in the germline V gene. V shed 2 bases and J shed 1 base, with 19 bases lying between them. The CDR3 is 18 residues long. CDR3 sequence: CASSFPDPWRDSNQPQHF. CDR3 coding DNA: TGCGCCAGCAGCTTTCCCGACCCTTGGAGGGACAGCAATCAGCCCCAGCATTTT.

This clone has a handful of counts. J is TRBJ1-2 and V is TRBV7-2; 7 positions agree with TRBD1. With V trimmed by 1 base and J by 4 bases, 3 bases remained unmatched. The CDR3 extends over 14 amino acids. The germline gives CDR1 SGHTA, CDR2 FQGNSA. The CDR3 protein is CASSLDAGGYGYTF. CDR3 nucleotide sequence: TGTGCCAGCAGCTTAGATGCAGGGGGCTATGGCTACACCTTC.

The rearrangement joins TRBV28 to TRBJ1-6; no clear D gene. Germline V CDR1 and CDR2: MDHEN, SYDVKM. The ends were cut back, 2 bases at V and 7 bases at J, with 3 bases in the middle. There are 12 residues in the CDR3. The CDR3 region is CASSLLNSPLHF. In nucleotides, the CDR3 is TGTGCCAGCAGTTTACTAAATTCACCCCTCCACTTT.

The chain uses TRBV28 and TRBJ2-1, with 9 bases aligning to TRBD1. The germline CDR1 and CDR2 sequences are MDHEN and SYDVKM. V lost 4 bases to trimming and J lost 8 bases; unmatched junction nucleotides: 9. CDR3 length equals 15 residues. The CDR3 loop is CASSSPGQGGDEQFF. For the CDR3, the DNA is TGTGCCAGCAGTTCCCCGGGACAGGGAGGAGATGAGCAGTTCTTC.

The V call is TRBV2, the J call TRBJ1-6; tentatively, D is TRBD1 (5 bases). The CDR3 is made up of 17 amino acids. The germline V gene has CDR1 SNHLY and CDR2 FYNNEI. V gave up 10 bases and J gave up 7 bases, with 26 bases separating them. CDR3 residues: CATRPSGGPGGNSPLHF. CDR3 bases: TGTGCCACACGCCCCAGTGGGGGACCGGGAGGGAATTCACCCCTCCACTTT.

This clone was counted a few times. V and J are TRBV6-6 and TRBJ1-4, with 9 bases aligning to TRBD1. This CDR3 has 14 residues. Germline V gene lookup returns CDR1 MNHNY and CDR2 SVGAGI (reference sequence). Trimming at V came to 6 bases and at J to 7 bases, leaving 6 bases not matched to a gene. The CDR3 reads CASSPTGGREKLFF. CDR3 sequence (DNA): TGTGCCAGCAGCCCTACAGGGGGCCGTGAAAAACTGTTTTTT.

The chain couples TRBV5-1 to TRBJ1-1; TRBD1 agrees at 7 bases. The CDR3 has 15 residues. The V gene end was trimmed by 4 bases and the J gene end by 0 bases; junction bases not matched to a gene: 6. Germline V CDR1 and CDR2: SGHRS, YFSETQ. CDR3 in amino acids: CASSGGQAMNTEAFF. In DNA form, the CDR3 reads TGCGCCAGCAGCGGCGGACAGGCGATGAACACTGAAGCTTTCTTT.

The chain has TRBV19 and TRBJ1-4; D gene ambiguous. V was pared by 4 bases and J by 8 bases, with 8 bases between. Germline V CDR1 and CDR2: LNHDA, SQIVND (reference sequence). The CDR3 is 12 amino acids. The CDR3, as DNA: TGTGCCAGTAGTACCCGGAGAGAAAAACTGTTTTTT. Translating gives CASSTRREKLFF.